This entry lists 15 T cell receptor beta chains sequenced from one sample in a study of blood T cell repertoires in COVID-19. Only in-frame clones appear in the TCRdb table, and some are missing; sequencing was by immunoSEQ multiplex PCR. The table has hundreds of thousands of clones, roughly 80% seen once. Sequencing was performed on peripheral blood. These receptors originate from a woman in her forties or fifties who had recovered from COVID-19.

This sequence joins TRBV6-5 and TRBJ2-3; the D gene is possibly TRBD1 (6 bases). CDR3 length equals 15 residues. V was pared by 5 bases and J by 0 bases, with 12 bases between. Looked up from germline, CDR1 is MNHEY and CDR2 is SVGAGI. DNA for the CDR3: TGTGCCAGCAGTCTACAGGGCCCTAGCACAGATACGCAGTATTTT. It specifies CASSLQGPSTDTQYF.

The chain combines TRBV4-2 with TRBJ1-4; possible D gene TRBD1, 5 bases. Germline V CDR1 and CDR2: LGHNA, YNFKEQ. This CDR3 has 16 amino acids. Trimming stripped 0 bases from V and 4 bases from J, with 12 bases between. The CDR3 reads CASSQDLGDSNEKLFF. Here the CDR3 DNA reads TGTGCCAGCAGCCAAGATTTAGGCGACAGTAATGAAAAACTGTTTTTT.

The chain carries TRBV5-1 and TRBJ2-7, with TRBD1 identical over 8 bases. The J segment lost 3 bases and the V segment lost 4 bases, leaving 6 bases of the junction unmatched. The CDR3 loop spans 14 amino acids. Looked up from germline, CDR1 is SGHRS and CDR2 is YFSETQ. In DNA, the CDR3 is TGCGCCAGCAGCCAACAGGGGGACCTCTACGAGCAGTACTTC. It translates to CASSQQGDLYEQYF. Combining the CDR3 with reference TRBV5-1 and TRBJ2-7 gives the whole variable domain KAGVTQTPRYLIKTRGQQVTLSCSPISGHRSVSWYQQTPGQGLQFLFEYFSETQRNKGNFPGRFSGRQFSNSRSEMNVSTLELGDSALYLCASSQQGDLYEQYFGPGTRLTVT.

This clone came up once. The CDR3 DNA reads TGTGCCAGCAGCGTAGCCCCTAGCGGGAGAGGTCAAGAGACCCAGTACTTC. As protein: CASSVAPSGRGQETQYF. V gene TRBV9 combines with J gene TRBJ2-5, with 10 nucleotides matching TRBD2. Trimming took 0 bases from V and 2 from J; bases not matched to a gene: 7. The CDR3 has 17 amino acids. Germline assignment: CDR1 SGDLS and CDR2 YYNGEE.

The chain carries TRBV6-2 or TRBV6-3 and TRBJ1-3; 8 nucleotides align to TRBD1. The CDR3 totals 15 residues. With V trimmed by 4 bases and J by 4 bases, 6 bases remained unmatched. Germline V gene data show CDR1 as MNHEY and CDR2 as SVGEGT. In DNA form, the CDR3 reads TGTGCCAGCAGTTCCGGCAGGGGGCTCGGAAACACCATATATTTT. Translation: CASSSGRGLGNTIYF.

The gene calls are TRBV2 and TRBJ2-5; 10 bases align to TRBD1. Germline assignment: CDR1 SNHLY and CDR2 FYNNEI. The J segment lost 2 bases and the V segment lost 7 bases, leaving 4 bases of the junction unmatched. The CDR3 spans 14 residues. The CDR3 nucleotides read TGTGCCAGCACCCGGGACAGGGGTCAAGAGACCCAGTACTTC. Its protein is CASTRDRGQETQYF.

The rearrangement uses TRBV5-4 and TRBJ2-5, with D maybe TRBD1 (5 bases). V lost 0 bases to trimming and J lost 2 bases, with 17 bases between them. The CDR3 contains 17 residues. Germline assignment: CDR1 SGHNT and CDR2 YYREEE (reference sequence). The CDR3 reads CASSLGGLAGRQETQYF. The CDR3 coding sequence is TGTGCCAGCAGCTTGGGGGGCTTGGCAGGCCGTCAAGAGACCCAGTACTTC. Complete variable domain (other parts from reference TRBV5-4 and TRBJ2-5): ETGVTQSPTHLIKTRGQQVTLRCSSQSGHNTVSWYQQALGQGPQFIFQYYREEENGRGNFPPRFSGLQFPNYSSELNVNALELDDSALYLCASSLGGLAGRQETQYFGPGTRLLVL.

The V and J genes are TRBV5-6 and TRBJ1-2, with 8 bases lining up with TRBD1. CDR1 is SGHDT and CDR2 is YYEEEE in the germline V gene. J was trimmed by 0 bases and V by 4 bases; bases with no gene match: 8. This CDR3 comprises 16 residues. The CDR3 region has the DNA TGTGCCAGCAGCAGACTCGGACAGGGAGCTAACTATGGCTACACCTTC. This gives the protein CASSRLGQGANYGYTF.

This sequence joins TRBV10-3 and TRBJ1-3; perhaps TRBD1 as D (5 bases). The CDR3 runs to 14 residues. The germline V gene encodes CDR1 ENHRY and CDR2 SYGVKD. V was cut by 6 bases and J by 4 bases, with 13 bases left in between. CDR3 nucleotides: TGTGCCATCAGAAGGCAGGGTTCCGGAAACACCATATATTTT. Translating gives CAIRRQGSGNTIYF.

The chain carries TRBV18 and TRBJ2-7, with 8 bases that match TRBD2. The CDR3 runs to 16 residues. The germline CDR1 and CDR2 sequences are KGHSH and LQKENI. Germline trimming cut 0 bases from V and 2 bases from J; bases unmatched to any gene: 6. The DNA of the CDR3 is TGTGCCAGCTCACCACCGTTGGGTAGCGGGGCCTACGAGCAGTACTTC. Residues: CASSPPLGSGAYEQYF.

The chain has TRBV9 and TRBJ2-3, with D perhaps TRBD1 (5 bases). This CDR3 has 14 residues. V was shortened by 0 bases and J by 3 bases, with 8 bases between the two germline ends. Germline V gene lookup returns CDR1 SGDLS and CDR2 YYNGEE. The CDR3 bases are TGTGCCAGCAGCGTAGAGACAGTTACAGATACGCAGTATTTT. Protein product: CASSVETVTDTQYF.

CDR3 bases: TGTGCCAGCAGCTCTGTAAGCCGGGACTTCACACCCCTTGGCTACACCTTC. This codes for CASSSVSRDFTPLGYTF. The chain links TRBV11-3 to TRBJ1-2, with a weak D call TRBD1 (5 bases). Germline V gene sequence: CDR1 SGHNT, CDR2 YENEEA. V was trimmed by 4 bases and J by 7 bases, leaving 25 bases between them. The CDR3 runs to 17 residues.

The chain recombines TRBV15 with TRBJ2-3; D is uncertain. Germline assignment: CDR1 LNHNV and CDR2 YYDKDF (reference sequence). The CDR3 consists of 13 residues. The V end lost 0 bases, the J end lost 4 bases, and 5 bases lay between the germline ends. Here the CDR3 reads CATSRDLADTQYF. The CDR3 DNA reads TGTGCCACCAGCAGAGATCTAGCAGATACGCAGTATTTT.

This clone showed up just a few times. This chain joins TRBV28 and TRBJ1-2, with D perhaps TRBD1 (5 bases). Trimming took off 8 bases at V and 4 bases at J, with 14 bases between the two ends. Per the germline V gene, CDR1 is MDHEN and CDR2 is SYDVKM. CDR3 length: 13 residues. The chain's CDR3 is CASGLGTPYGYTF. CDR3 DNA: TGTGCCAGCGGACTCGGGACTCCCTATGGCTACACCTTC.

This clone was recorded a few times. The chain carries TRBV6-2 or TRBV6-3 and TRBJ2-7; possible D gene TRBD2, 6 bases. Between the trimmed V and J ends, which lost 5 bases and 10 bases, there was a span of 18 bases. This CDR3 has 13 residues. Germline V gene lookup returns CDR1 MNHEY and CDR2 SVGEGT. In nucleotides, the CDR3 is TGTGCCAGCAGTCCAGACTGGCGGGGCCCTCAGTACTTC. This encodes CASSPDWRGPQYF.